Reported below is one T cell receptor (beta chain). This record belongs to a study of T cell responses to AZD1222 COVID-19 vaccine. Trimming pared 6 bases from V and 2 bases from J, leaving 20 bases between. Per the germline V gene, CDR1 is MRHNA and CDR2 is SNTAGT. There are 16 residues in the CDR3. Some clones are missing from TCRdb's copy, which holds only in-frame ones; the method was immunoSEQ multiplex PCR. The sample includes about 79,000 clones, around 80% of them seen just once. V gene TRBV6-4 combines with J gene TRBJ2-7; D uncertain. Sequenced material: peripheral blood, taken on day 0 of AZD1222 vaccination. The clonotype comes from an adult in good health. The DNA of the CDR3 is TGTGCCAGCAGCCCTCCGCAGGCGCCTTCCGCCTACGAGCAGTACTTC. Encoded protein: CASSPPQAPSAYEQYF.